Detailed here is one T cell receptor (beta chain). This sample was included in a study of blood T cell repertoires in COVID-19. CDR1 is SEHNR and CDR2 is FQNEAQ in the germline V gene (reference sequence). V lost 5 bases and J lost 3; bases outside the gene matches: 11. The CDR3 is 16 amino acids. The participants were between about 18 and 100 years old and came from some 23 US areas. The repertoire was sequenced with immunoSEQ multiplex PCR; TCRdb's copy has only in-frame clones and lacks some. The sample includes about 180,000 clones, less than 90% of them seen just once. The rearrangement links TRBV7-9 to TRBJ2-7, with 9 positions matching TRBD1. The sequenced material came from PBMCs or T cells enriched from blood (not recorded which). The sequence came from a human donor with acute COVID-19. The donor label of this sample is uncertain. The CDR3 loop is CASSPQLGTGNYEQYF. CDR3 DNA: TGTGCCAGCAGCCCCCAGTTGGGGACAGGGAACTACGAGCAGTACTTC. Full variable domain (rest looked up from reference TRBV7-9 and TRBJ2-7): DTGVSQNPRHKITKRGQNVTFRCDPISEHNRLYWYRQTLGQGPEFLTYFQNEAQLEKSRLLSDRFSAERPKGSFSTLEIQRTEQGDSAMYLCASSPQLGTGNYEQYFGPGTRLTVT.